A selection of T cell receptor beta chains follows, all from one sample in a study of blood T cells in healthy people across ages. One entry per CDR3 protein, called by TCRdb with MiXCR from the 5' RACE reads. This table holds over 1,200,000 distinct CDR3 sequences, around 59% found once. Source material: blood. These receptors were collected from a man between 18 and 35 years old in good health. CDR3s include the opening cysteine and the closing phenylalanine or tryptophan. D genes are given only for firm matches. Clone size, where shown, is once, few, many, or a class for clones that have expanded.

>14|TRBV7-9|TRBJ1-2|.|.
CASSLGPGVYGYTF
TGTGCCAGCAGCTTAGGTCCGGGAGTCTATGGCTACACCTTC
>14|TRBV12-3/TRBV12-4|TRBJ2-5|.|few
CASSLEQFQETQYF
TGTGCCAGCAGTTTAGAACAGTTCCAAGAGACCCAGTACTTC
>14|TRBV24-1|TRBJ2-1|.|.
CATSDFASEDEQFF
TGTGCCACCAGTGATTTCGCTAGCGAGGATGAGCAGTTCTTC
>15|TRBV10-3|TRBJ1-5|TRBD1|few
CAISDPGQGRQPQHF
TGTGCCATCAGTGACCCCGGACAGGGACGGCAGCCCCAGCATTTT
>13|TRBV7-9|TRBJ2-1|.|few
CASSLVEEDEQFF
TGTGCCAGCAGCTTAGTTGAGGAAGATGAGCAGTTCTTC
>17|TRBV11-2|TRBJ2-5|.|.
CASSTLAWRTWEETQYF
TGTGCCAGCAGCACGCTCGCTTGGAGGACTTGGGAAGAGACCCAGTACTTC
>12|TRBV7-9|TRBJ2-1|.|many
CASSLSNNEQFF
TGTGCCAGCAGCTTGTCTAACAATGAGCAGTTCTTC
>12|TRBV15|TRBJ2-3|.|.
CATSPGSDTQYF
TGTGCCACCAGTCCAGGGTCAGATACGCAGTATTTT
>13|TRBV5-4|TRBJ2-3|.|.
CASSHTGQDTQYF
TGTGCCAGCAGCCATACGGGTCAGGATACGCAGTATTTT
>13|TRBV4-1|TRBJ2-3|.|few
CASSQAMGDTQYF
TGCGCCAGCAGCCAAGCGATGGGAGATACGCAGTATTTT
>16|TRBV5-8|TRBJ2-3|TRBD2|.
CASSLAGTSSLDTQYF
TGTGCCAGCAGCTTGGCCGGGACTAGCTCTTTGGATACGCAGTATTTT
>14|TRBV7-9|TRBJ2-1|.|.
CASSLRLRGFEQFF
TGTGCCAGCAGTTTAAGGTTGCGGGGATTTGAGCAGTTCTTC
>17|TRBV27|TRBJ2-3|.|few
CASSLTTTRGATDTQYF
TGTGCCAGCAGTCTAACGACTACCCGAGGTGCCACAGATACGCAGTATTTT
>13|TRBV7-2|TRBJ1-1|.|.
CASSLVSRAEAFF
TGTGCCAGCAGCTTAGTGTCCCGGGCTGAAGCTTTCTTT
>12|TRBV29-1|TRBJ2-7|.|few
CSVAADSYEQYF
TGCAGCGTTGCCGCAGACTCCTACGAGCAGTACTTC
>15|TRBV5-1|TRBJ2-6|.|.
CASRSGSSGANVLTF
TGCGCCAGCAGATCCGGGAGCTCTGGGGCCAACGTCCTGACTTTC
>17|TRBV9|TRBJ2-1|.|.
CASSVATAGRGSNEQFF
TGTGCCAGCAGCGTAGCTACGGCAGGGCGAGGTAGTAATGAGCAGTTCTTC
>16|TRBV7-2|TRBJ1-2|.|.
CASSLARGGRYYGYTF
TGTGCCAGCAGCTTAGCGCGGGGGGGGAGGTACTATGGCTACACCTTC
>17|TRBV5-1|TRBJ2-1|TRBD2|.
CASSLADTSGVYNEQFF
TGCGCCAGCAGCTTGGCCGACACTAGCGGGGTCTACAATGAGCAGTTCTTC
>12|TRBV5-1|TRBJ2-7|.|.
CASSPEYGGQYF
TGCGCCAGCAGCCCGGAGTATGGTGGGCAGTACTTC
>14|TRBV27|TRBJ1-6|TRBD1|.
CASSSGTDNSPLHF
TGTGCCAGCAGTTCCGGGACAGATAATTCACCCCTCCACTTT
>14|TRBV5-1|TRBJ2-7|.|few
CASHQGLGDYEQYF
TGCGCCAGCCACCAGGGCCTCGGCGACTACGAGCAGTACTTC
>11|TRBV5-1|TRBJ2-3|.|.
CAISWGDTQYF
TGCGCCATCAGCTGGGGAGATACGCAGTATTTT